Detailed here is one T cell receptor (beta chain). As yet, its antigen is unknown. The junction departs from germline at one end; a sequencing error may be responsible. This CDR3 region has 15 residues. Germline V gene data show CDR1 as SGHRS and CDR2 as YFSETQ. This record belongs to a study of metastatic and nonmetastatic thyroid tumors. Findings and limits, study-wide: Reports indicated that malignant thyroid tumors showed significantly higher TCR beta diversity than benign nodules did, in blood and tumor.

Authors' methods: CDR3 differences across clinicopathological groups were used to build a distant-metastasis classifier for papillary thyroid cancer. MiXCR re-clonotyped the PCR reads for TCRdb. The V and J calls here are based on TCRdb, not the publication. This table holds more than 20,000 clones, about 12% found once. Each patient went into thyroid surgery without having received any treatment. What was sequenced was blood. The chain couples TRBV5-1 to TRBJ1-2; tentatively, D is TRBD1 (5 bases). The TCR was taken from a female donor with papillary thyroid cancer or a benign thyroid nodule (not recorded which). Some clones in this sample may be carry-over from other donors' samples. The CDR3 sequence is CASSLDPGWDYGCTF. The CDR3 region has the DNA TGCGCCAGCAGCTTGGACCCAGGGTGGGACTATGGCTGCACCTTC. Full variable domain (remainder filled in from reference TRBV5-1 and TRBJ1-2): KAGVTQTPRYLIKTRGQQVTLSCSPISGHRSVSWYQQTPGQGLQFLFEYFSETQRNKGNFPGRFSGRQFSNSRSEMNVSTLELGDSALYLCASSLDPGWDYGCTFGSGTRLTVV.